This TCR beta chain emerged from a study of tumor T cells in aggressive B-cell lymphoma. Sequencing used immunoSEQ multiplex PCR; TCRdb keeps in-frame clones, though not all of them. This table has some 3,200 clones, 90% to 95% appearing once. This CDR3 contains 15 residues. V gave up 0 bases and J gave up 3 bases; unmatched junction bases: 2. Germline V gives CDR1 SGHNT, CDR2 YYREEE (reference sequence). This TCR came from an adult with diffuse large B cell lymphoma. Sample: tumor tissue. The chain is built from TRBV5-4 and TRBJ2-7, with TRBD2 matching 11 bases. CDR3 in DNA: TGTGCCAGCAGCTTGGATCTAGCGGGAGGCTACGAGCAGTACTTC. It codes for CASSLDLAGGYEQYF.